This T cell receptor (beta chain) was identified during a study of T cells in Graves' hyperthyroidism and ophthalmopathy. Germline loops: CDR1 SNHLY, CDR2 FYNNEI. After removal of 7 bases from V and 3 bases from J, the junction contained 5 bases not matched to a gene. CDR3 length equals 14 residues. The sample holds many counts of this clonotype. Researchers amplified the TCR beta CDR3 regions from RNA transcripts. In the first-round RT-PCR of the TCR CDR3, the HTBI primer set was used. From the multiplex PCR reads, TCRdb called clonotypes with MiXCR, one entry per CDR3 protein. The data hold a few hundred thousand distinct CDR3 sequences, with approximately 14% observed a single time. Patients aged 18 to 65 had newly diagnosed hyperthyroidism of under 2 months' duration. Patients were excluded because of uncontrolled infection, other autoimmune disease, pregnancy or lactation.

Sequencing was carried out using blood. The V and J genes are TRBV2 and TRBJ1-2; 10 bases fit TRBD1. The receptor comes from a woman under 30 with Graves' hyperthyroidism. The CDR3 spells CASNAGQGDYGYTF. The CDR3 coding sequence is TGTGCCAGCAATGCAGGACAGGGGGACTATGGCTACACCTTC.